The clone carrying this T cell receptor (beta chain) was counted between two and nine times. Antigen: not known. One entry per CDR3 protein results from TCRdb running MiXCR on the 5' RACE reads. Of approximately 260,000 distinct CDR3 sequences in the sample, roughly an eighth were seen once. These data are taken from a study of identical twins. Regarding the study as a whole: Beta out-of-frame sequences showed weaker excess twin sharing. Conclusions relied on cross-sectional statistical analysis, not following the same donors.

This sequence was found in a woman aged 18-35 years in good health. The sequencing sample was made of memory (CD45RO+) T cells sorted from blood.

CDR3 sequence reads: CASSPGGEKTQYF. In DNA, the CDR3 is TGCGCCAGCAGCCCTGGGGGGGAAAAGACCCAGTACTTC. The chain carries TRBV5-1 and TRBJ2-5, with 7 bases that match TRBD2. The CDR3 sequence is 13 residues long. The V and J ends lost 4 bases and 6 bases, in that order; junction bases with no gene match: 6. CDR1 is SGHRS and CDR2 is YFSETQ in the germline V gene.